This T cell receptor beta chain is drawn from a study of cytomegalovirus exposure and HLA in healthy donors. Study at large: It was reported in a later analysis that the 120 validation repertoires used the same platform as the approximately 620 first-cohort repertoires.

The CDR3 loop spans 18 amino acids. Germline CDR1 SEHNR, CDR2 FQNEAQ (reference sequence). The ends lost 1 base at V and 0 bases at J; junction bases unmatched: 7. Some clones are missing from TCRdb's copy, which holds only in-frame ones; the method was immunoSEQ multiplex PCR. The sample shows approximately 130,000 clones, 85% to 90% of them seen only once. The sample consisted of PBMCs. The chain couples TRBV7-9 to TRBJ1-4; 8 nucleotides align to TRBD1. The receptor comes from a woman in her 30s in good health and CMV-seronegative. In DNA form, the CDR3 reads TGTGCCAGCAGCTTAGGGGACAGGCCCCTGGCAACTAATGAAAAACTGTTTTTT. Protein: CASSLGDRPLATNEKLFF.